The rows below give T cell receptor beta chains drawn from one sample of a study of T cell changes during pregnancy in multiple sclerosis. Method: immunoSEQ multiplex PCR; TCRdb's copy keeps in-frame clones and lacks some. The sample holds about 51,000 clones; roughly 93% are singletons and the top ten take roughly 1.8%. This specimen consisted of peripheral blood, obtained in the second trimester of pregnancy. The source is a female donor with multiple sclerosis, enrolled in a pregnancy study. CDR3s include the opening cysteine and the closing phenylalanine or tryptophan. The order of the fields is V gene, J gene, CDR3 protein.

>TRBV6-1|TRBJ2-1
CASSEILADYNEQFF
>TRBV29-1|TRBJ2-1
CSVRDRGWDNEQFF
>TRBV10-3|TRBJ1-1
CAISEGTGMNTEAFF
>TRBV7-6|TRBJ2-3
CASSRGTSGDTQYF
>TRBV12-5|TRBJ2-1
CASGGTPYNEQFF
>TRBV18|TRBJ2-7
CASSSGLTSYEQYF
>TRBV4-2|TRBJ1-5
CASSQEGGVYQPQHF
>TRBV6-6|TRBJ2-5
CASSYSGRRETQYF
>TRBV5-1|TRBJ2-7
CASSHDTHYEQYF
>TRBV19|TRBJ2-1
CASSTLAGAYNEQFF
>TRBV5-1|TRBJ2-3
CASSFRDRTTDTQYF
>TRBV27|TRBJ1-2
CASSPGNPLNYGYTF
>TRBV5-4|TRBJ2-1
CASSFETSGNNEQFF
>TRBV5-4|TRBJ2-7
CASSLAVASGEQYF
>TRBV7-9|TRBJ1-2
CASSLAGAIYGYTF
>TRBV27|TRBJ1-4
CASSLYPGQGGKLFF